These 6 T cell receptor beta chains originate from one sample sequenced in a study of tumor-infiltrating lymphocytes in primary liver carcinoma. Investigators took RNA and DNA out together from approximately 22-30 mg of unsorted bulk tissue. The authors made TCR beta cDNA from about 500 ng total RNA with a constant-region primer. Researchers made the TCR beta libraries by running three nested multiplex PCR rounds with slightly modified ARM-PCR. In the first two PCR rounds, TRBV1-TRBV30 forward primers were paired with a C-beta reverse primer, and each round lasted around 10 cycles. TCRdb re-analysed the multiplex PCR reads in MiXCR, keeping a single row per CDR3 protein. The sample lists tens of thousands of distinct CDR3 sequences, roughly 70% occurring once. The material sequenced was liver tumor tissue from sampling region 4. Subset noted: tumor region T4, right-lateral pole. Source of these receptors: a man aged 40-50 years with primary liver carcinoma and hepatitis B virus infection.

This clonotype was detected a few times. The rearrangement links TRBV6-2 or TRBV6-3 to TRBJ1-2; possibly TRBD1 for D (5 bases). The CDR3 has 16 amino acids. Germline CDR1 reads MNHEY; CDR2 reads SVGEGT. The V gene lost 6 bases and the J gene lost 1 base, with 18 bases spanning the gap. CDR3 DNA sequence: TGTGCCAGCAGGGGAAGTGATCAGGGCGTTAACTATGGCTACACCTTC. Its translation: CASRGSDQGVNYGYTF.

This sequence joins TRBV6-5 and TRBJ2-1, with D possibly TRBD2 on 5 matching bases. The CDR3 loop spans 16 amino acids. Trimming pared 0 bases from V and 7 bases from J, leaving 16 bases between. Germline CDR1 is MNHEY and CDR2 is SVGAGI. CDR3 DNA sequence: TGTGCCAGCAGTTACTCTGGCGTGGGAGTGCGGAATGAGCAGTTCTTC. Encoded protein: CASSYSGVGVRNEQFF.

V gene TRBV11-2 combines with J gene TRBJ2-7; the D gene is possibly TRBD1 (6 bases). CDR1 and CDR2 (germline): SGHAT, FQNNGV. The CDR3 is 15 amino acids. This CDR3 reads CANSTGTCRTYEQYF. For the CDR3, the DNA is TGTGCTAACAGCACAGGGACATGCCGAACCTACGAGCAGTACTTC.

This clonotype was counted many times. The V call is TRBV5-1, the J call TRBJ2-7; 9 positions agree with TRBD1. The CDR3 has 14 amino acids. V lost 0 bases, J lost 2 bases, and 0 bases stayed unmatched. CDR1 SGHRS and CDR2 YFSETQ come from the germline V gene. The DNA for the CDR3 is TGCGCCAGCAGCTTGGGACAGGGGGCCTACGAGCAGTACTTC. Its protein product is CASSLGQGAYEQYF.

This clonotype was counted once. This sequence joins TRBV11-2 and TRBJ2-1, with D tentatively TRBD2 (6 bases). The CDR3 spans 12 residues. Deletions cut 8 bases from V and 15 bases from J, with 20 bases between. Looked up from germline, CDR1 is SGHAT and CDR2 is FQNNGV. The CDR3 DNA reads as TGTGCCAGCTTAGATCGGCTAGCGATGGGGTTCTTC. Amino acid sequence: CASLDRLAMGFF.

On this clonotype: At one of its ends the junction is not consistent with the germline gene, which may arise from a read error. This chain connects TRBV15 to TRBJ2-5; TRBD2 matches at 7 bases. This CDR3 spans 15 amino acids. Germline CDR1 and CDR2: LNHNV and YYDKDF (reference sequence). CDR3 bases: TGTGCCACCAGCAACTGGACGGGGGGTGAAGAGATCCAGTACTTC. As protein: CATSNWTGGEEIQYF.